These 16 T cell receptor beta chains originate from one sample sequenced in a study of T cells after yellow fever vaccination. MiXCR, run by TCRdb on the 5' RACE reads, gives a single entry per CDR3 protein. The sample shows roughly 340,000 distinct CDR3 sequences, about 8.7% of them seen only once. The material was PBMCs, obtained on the day of the first yellow fever vaccination. The receptors shown here come from a young man who received the YFV17D yellow fever vaccine.

This clonotype was counted between two and nine times. The CDR3 here is CASRPWDRGRSGAFF. The CDR3, as DNA: TGTGCCAGCAGACCATGGGACAGGGGGAGAAGCGGAGCTTTCTTT. This sequence joins TRBV27 and TRBJ1-1, with 11 bases lining up with TRBD1. V gave up 6 bases and J gave up 10 bases; unmatched junction bases: 13. There are 15 residues in the CDR3. Germline CDR1 reads MNHEY; CDR2 reads SMNVEV (reference sequence).

This clonotype was seen at least ten times. This sequence joins TRBV30 and TRBJ2-5; TRBD2 aligns across 8 bases. The germline V gene has CDR1 GTSNPN and CDR2 SVGIG (reference sequence). Trimming at V came to 2 bases and at J to 4 bases, leaving 6 bases not matched to a gene. This CDR3 has 14 amino acids. CDR3 sequence: CAWSFSGASETQYF. Here the CDR3 DNA reads TGTGCCTGGAGTTTTAGCGGGGCCTCAGAGACCCAGTACTTC.

Note on this clonotype: A junction end diverges from the germline sequence, so it may reflect a read error. The genes are TRBV7-2 and TRBJ2-2; 9 bases are shared with TRBD2. The germline gives CDR1 SGHTA, CDR2 FQGNSA. The CDR3 is made up of 15 amino acids. The CDR3 loop is CASTLGLAKTGELFF. The CDR3 bases are TGTGCCAGCACCTTAGGACTAGCGAAGACCGGGGAGCTGTTTTTT.

J is TRBJ2-5 and V is TRBV15; 7 nucleotides match TRBD2. In germline, CDR1 is LNHNV, CDR2 YYDKDF (reference sequence). The CDR3 runs to 15 residues. Trimming took 1 base from V and 5 from J; bases not matched to a gene: 7. The CDR3 protein is CATSRGSGGDETQYF. In DNA, the CDR3 is TGTGCCACCAGCAGAGGCTCGGGGGGAGACGAGACCCAGTACTTC.

The chain recombines TRBV7-9 with TRBJ1-2; D gene ambiguous. Germline assignment: CDR1 SEHNR and CDR2 FQNEAQ (reference sequence). This CDR3 spans 14 amino acids. Trimming took off 0 bases at V and 8 bases at J, with 13 bases between the two ends. This CDR3 is CASSLASLGGGYTF. DNA for the CDR3: TGTGCCAGCAGCTTAGCGTCGCTTGGAGGGGGCTACACCTTC.

The chain employs TRBV29-1 and TRBJ2-1; 8 bases map to TRBD1. J was trimmed by 2 bases and V by 4 bases; bases with no gene match: 7. Germline loops: CDR1 SQVTM, CDR2 ANQGSEA. This CDR3 spans 15 amino acids. The CDR3 nucleotides are TGCAGCGTTGTAAAAACGGGACAGGCCTACAATGAGCAGTTCTTC. Amino acids: CSVVKTGQAYNEQFF.

The chain is built from TRBV20-1 and TRBJ2-5; a possible D gene is TRBD2 (6 bases). Germline CDR1 reads DFQATT; CDR2 reads SNEGSKA (reference sequence). This CDR3 has 16 residues. Trimming stripped 0 bases from V and 2 bases from J, with 16 bases between. The CDR3 region is CSARDLAGPAQETQYF. CDR3 DNA sequence: TGCAGTGCTAGAGATCTGGCGGGGCCGGCGCAAGAGACCCAGTACTTC.

This rearrangement joins TRBV19 to TRBJ2-7; possible D gene TRBD2, 5 bases. V lost 3 bases, J lost 0 bases, and 9 bases lay in between. CDR1 is LNHDA, CDR2 SQIVND, per germline (reference sequence). The CDR3 runs 14 residues. The CDR3 protein is CASSMRESSYEQYF. CDR3 bases: TGTGCCAGTAGTATGAGGGAAAGCTCCTACGAGCAGTACTTC.

This clonotype was found a few times. V usage is TRBV4-2 and J usage is TRBJ1-5; D possibly corresponds to TRBD1 (5 bases). CDR1 and CDR2 from the germline V gene are LGHNA and YNFKEQ. Trimming cost V 0 bases and J 7 bases, with 13 bases left between them. This CDR3 has 15 residues. This CDR3 is CASSQDGAARQPQHF. DNA for the CDR3: TGTGCCAGCAGCCAAGATGGGGCGGCAAGGCAGCCCCAGCATTTT.

This clonotype has ten or more counts. The chain has TRBV4-1 and TRBJ2-1; the match to TRBD1 covers 12 bases. Germline trimming cut 4 bases from V and 7 bases from J; bases unmatched to any gene: 8. The germline CDR1 and CDR2 sequences are MGHRA and YSYEKL. CDR3 size: 16 residues. The CDR3 region is CASSLRGTGGRNEQFF. Here the CDR3 DNA reads TGCGCCAGCAGCCTCAGAGGGACAGGGGGCCGTAATGAGCAGTTCTTC.

V is TRBV12-3 or TRBV12-4 and J is TRBJ1-6; a possible D gene is TRBD1 (6 bases). The ends were cut back, 1 base at V and 7 bases at J, with 11 bases in the middle. The CDR3 runs to 15 residues. The CDR3 reads CASSLVQGGNSPLHF. In nucleotides, the CDR3 is TGTGCCAGCAGTTTAGTACAGGGCGGCAATTCACCCCTCCACTTT.

Only one count was recorded for this clonotype. This chain uses TRBV11-2 with TRBJ2-3, with TRBD2 matching 16 bases. Looked up from germline, CDR1 is SGHAT and CDR2 is FQNNGV. The V and J ends lost 4 bases and 0 bases, in that order; junction bases with no gene match: 7. The CDR3 spans 19 residues. The CDR3 protein is CASSSEGLAGGPSTDTQYF. The CDR3 DNA reads TGTGCCAGCAGCTCAGAGGGACTAGCGGGGGGGCCGAGCACAGATACGCAGTATTTT. Full variable domain (outside the CDR3, taken from reference TRBV11-2 and TRBJ2-3): EAGVAQSPRYKIIEKRQSVAFWCNPISGHATLYWYQQILGQGPKLLIQFQNNGVVDDSQLPKDRFSAERLKGVDSTLKIQPAKLEDSAVYLCASSSEGLAGGPSTDTQYFGPGTRLTVL.

This rearrangement joins TRBV5-6 to TRBJ1-5; TRBD1 matches 8 bases. The V and J ends lost 1 base and 7 bases, in that order; junction bases with no gene match: 7. This CDR3 comprises 15 residues. CDR1 is SGHDT and CDR2 is YYEEEE in the germline V gene. The CDR3: CASSLLSRGQQPQHF. In DNA, the CDR3 is TGTGCCAGCAGCTTGCTGTCCAGGGGGCAACAGCCCCAGCATTTT.

This clonotype came up a few times. The genes are TRBV18 and TRBJ1-2; perhaps TRBD1 as D (6 bases). V was pared by 3 bases and J by 8 bases, with 19 bases between. Germline CDR1 is KGHSH and CDR2 is LQKENI. The CDR3 is 15 amino acids. As DNA, the CDR3 is TGTGCCAGCTCACCGGGGCGGCGAACAGGGTACGGCTACACCTTC. This codes for CASSPGRRTGYGYTF. The full variable domain, in which reference TRBV18 and TRBJ1-2 provide the parts outside the CDR3, is NAGVMQNPRHLVRRRGQEARLRCSPMKGHSHVYWYRQLPEEGLKFMVYLQKENIIDESGMPKERFSAEFPKEGPSILRIQQVVRGDSAAYFCASSPGRRTGYGYTFGSGTRLTVV.

The chain combines TRBV7-2 with TRBJ2-2; D is unclear. Germline-derived CDR1 and CDR2 are SGHTA and FQGNSA. The CDR3 has 15 residues. The germline V and J ends were trimmed by 6 bases and 4 bases, with 15 bases remaining between them. The CDR3 DNA sequence: TGTGCCAGCAGGTGGATTGATTCCGGCACCGGGGAGCTGTTTTTT. Amino acids: CASRWIDSGTGELFF.

The chain combines TRBV11-2 with TRBJ2-5, with 12 bases fitting TRBD2. V gave up 4 bases and J gave up 5 bases; unmatched junction bases: 5. Germline V lookup: CDR1 SGHAT, CDR2 FQNNGV. The CDR3 runs to 15 residues. This CDR3 reads CASSSLAGGPETQYF. CDR3 DNA: TGTGCCAGCAGCTCCCTAGCGGGGGGGCCTGAGACCCAGTACTTC.